This T cell receptor (beta chain) was observed in a study of shared clonotypes between healthy human individuals. There were no recent acute infections or vaccinations among the donors, who were healthy HIV-negative adults. The assay was immunoSEQ multiplex PCR, and TCRdb's table has in-frame clones only and misses some. The sample has a few million clones, 85% to 95% seen once. Sequencing input: naive CD4+ T cells from PBMCs. As to subset: CD45RA+ positively selected. This receptor was taken from a man younger than 35 in good health. Some clones in this sample may be carry-over from other donors' samples.

Here the CDR3 reads CASSFSGSRNTGELFF. CDR3 DNA: TGTGCCAGCAGCTTTAGCGGGAGCAGGAACACCGGGGAGCTGTTTTTT. The chain carries TRBV7-9 and TRBJ2-2, with 9 bases identical to TRBD2. J lost 1 base, V lost 3 bases, and 3 bases had no gene match. Germline assignment: CDR1 SEHNR and CDR2 FQNEAQ (reference sequence). This CDR3 has 16 residues.